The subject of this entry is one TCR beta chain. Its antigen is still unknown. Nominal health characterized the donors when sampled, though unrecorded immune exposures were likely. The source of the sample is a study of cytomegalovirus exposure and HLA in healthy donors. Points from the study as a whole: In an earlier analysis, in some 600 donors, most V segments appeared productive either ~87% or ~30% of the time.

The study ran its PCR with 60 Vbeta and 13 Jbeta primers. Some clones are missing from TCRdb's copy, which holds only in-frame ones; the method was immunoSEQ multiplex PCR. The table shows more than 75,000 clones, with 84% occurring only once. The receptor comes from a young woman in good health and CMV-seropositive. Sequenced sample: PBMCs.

CDR3 bases: TGTGCCATCAGTGGTGACAGTAGTGGCTACACCTTC. This codes for CAISGDSSGYTF. The chain combines TRBV10-3 with TRBJ1-2, with D perhaps TRBD1 (5 bases). The CDR3 extends over 12 amino acids. The V and J ends lost 4 bases and 7 bases respectively, with 10 bases between them. The V gene's germline CDR1 is ENHRY and CDR2 SYGVKD.